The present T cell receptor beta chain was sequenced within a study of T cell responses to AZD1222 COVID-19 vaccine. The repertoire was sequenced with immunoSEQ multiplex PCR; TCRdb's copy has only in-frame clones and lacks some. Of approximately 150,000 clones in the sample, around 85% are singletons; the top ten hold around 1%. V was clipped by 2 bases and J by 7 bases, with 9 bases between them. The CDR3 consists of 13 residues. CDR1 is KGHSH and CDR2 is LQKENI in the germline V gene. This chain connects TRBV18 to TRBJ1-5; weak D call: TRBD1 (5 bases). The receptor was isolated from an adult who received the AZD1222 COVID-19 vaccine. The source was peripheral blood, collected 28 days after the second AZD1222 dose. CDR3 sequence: CASSPDSVQPQHF. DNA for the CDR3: TGTGCCAGCTCACCAGACAGTGTGCAGCCCCAGCATTTT.